One sample yielded the 23 T cell receptor beta chains listed below, sequenced in a study of CD8 T cells in Susac syndrome. When the RNA was reverse transcribed, random hexamers were used with an input of about 0.45 to 1 ug. Each CDR3 protein is one row after TCRdb ran MiXCR on the immunoSEQ multiplex PCR reads. The table shows some 180,000 distinct CDR3 sequences, with about 95% occurring only once. Material: CD4+ T cells from PBMCs. These TCRs come from a human donor in good health.

The gene calls are TRBV9 and TRBJ1-2; tentative D call: TRBD1 (5 bases). V lost 0 bases to trimming and J lost 6 bases, with 9 bases between them. The germline CDR1 and CDR2 sequences are SGDLS and YYNGEE. There are 13 residues in the CDR3. As DNA, the CDR3 is TGTGCCAGCAGCGTAGAGGGGACCCATGGCTACACCTTC. Translated, it gives CASSVEGTHGYTF. Combining the CDR3 with reference TRBV9 and TRBJ1-2 gives the whole variable domain DSGVTQTPKHLITATGQRVTLRCSPRSGDLSVYWYQQSLDQGLQFLIQYYNGEERAKGNILERFSAQQFPDLHSELNLSSLELGDSALYFCASSVEGTHGYTFGSGTRLTVV.

The chain recombines TRBV28 with TRBJ2-3, with TRBD2 matching 16 bases. The CDR3 covers 16 residues. The V segment lost 6 bases and the J segment 5 bases; nucleotides outside the gene matches: 5. The V gene's germline CDR1 is MDHEN and CDR2 SYDVKM. CDR3 sequence: CASSAGLAGGLDTQYF. CDR3 bases: TGTGCCAGCAGCGCGGGACTAGCGGGAGGGTTAGATACGCAGTATTTT.

The count of this clonotype is one. J is TRBJ2-1 and V is TRBV29-1; 8 bases fit TRBD1. Germline loops: CDR1 SQVTM, CDR2 ANQGSEA. Trimming removed 6 bases from V and 7 bases from J; junction bases left unmatched: 8. The CDR3 has 13 amino acids. The DNA for the CDR3 is TGCAGCGTCGGACCGGGACAGGCGAATGAGCAGTTCTTC. Encoded protein: CSVGPGQANEQFF.

The rearrangement uses TRBV29-1 and TRBJ1-5; D gene unclear. The CDR3 extends over 13 amino acids. V was clipped by 4 bases and J by 0 bases, with 7 bases between them. The germline V gene has CDR1 SQVTM and CDR2 ANQGSEA. The CDR3 DNA reads as TGCAGCGTTGGGGAGTATAGCAATCAGCCCCAGCATTTT. Amino acid sequence: CSVGEYSNQPQHF.

The rearrangement uses TRBV27 and TRBJ1-5; unclear D gene. V dropped 2 bases and J dropped 4 bases, with 12 bases sitting between them. The CDR3 has 15 residues. From germline, CDR1 is MNHEY and CDR2 SMNVEV (reference sequence). The CDR3 sequence is CASSLTAARNQPQHF. The CDR3 DNA reads as TGTGCCAGCAGTTTAACGGCAGCCCGAAATCAGCCCCAGCATTTT.

The chain combines TRBV24-1 with TRBJ1-2; tentatively, D is TRBD1 (5 bases). In germline, CDR1 is KGHDR, CDR2 SFDVKD. The CDR3 is made up of 13 amino acids. Trimming shortened V by 5 bases and J by 5 bases, and 11 bases separated the two germline ends. CDR3 loop: CATSGVGGYGYTF. CDR3 bases: TGTGCCACCAGTGGAGTTGGGGGGTATGGCTACACCTTC.

The chain is built from TRBV20-1 and TRBJ2-7; weak D call: TRBD2 (5 bases). This CDR3 has 14 residues. From germline, CDR1 is DFQATT and CDR2 SNEGSKA (reference sequence). Trimming cost V 6 bases and J 3 bases, with 18 bases left between them. For the CDR3, the DNA is TGCAGTGCCGAAGGGCGGCGGGCGAACTACGAGCAGTACTTC. As protein: CSAEGRRANYEQYF.

The V gene is TRBV29-1, the J gene TRBJ2-3; D remains ambiguous. This CDR3 is 13 amino acids long. Trimming took off 3 bases at V and 1 base at J, with 8 bases between the two ends. Germline CDR1 SQVTM, CDR2 ANQGSEA. The CDR3 loop is CSVDYMGTDTQYF. DNA for the CDR3: TGCAGCGTTGATTACATGGGCACAGATACGCAGTATTTT.

V usage is TRBV7-2 and J usage is TRBJ1-5; TRBD1 agrees at 9 bases. CDR3 length equals 15 residues. CDR1 and CDR2 (germline): SGHTA, FQGNSA. The V segment lost 0 bases and the J segment 6 bases; nucleotides outside the gene matches: 3. Here the CDR3 DNA reads TGTGCCAGCAGCTTAGCCGGGACAGGGATTCAGCCCCAGCATTTT. Translation gives CASSLAGTGIQPQHF.

This clonotype was found once. V and J are TRBV20-1 and TRBJ2-7; D may be TRBD1 or TRBD2 (5 bases each). The germline V gene has CDR1 DFQATT and CDR2 SNEGSKA (reference sequence). V lost 5 bases to trimming and J lost 3 bases, with 20 bases between them. The CDR3 has 15 residues. The CDR3 spells CSAAPQGALDYEQYF. CDR3 bases: TGCAGTGCTGCCCCGCAGGGAGCCTTAGACTACGAGCAGTACTTC.

The chain links TRBV7-9 to TRBJ2-7; no clear D gene. V was trimmed by 2 bases and J by 0 bases, leaving 8 bases between them. Germline loops: CDR1 SEHNR, CDR2 FQNEAQ (reference sequence). The CDR3 is 14 residues long. In nucleotides, the CDR3 is TGTGCCAGCAGCTTACGGCAGACCTCCTACGAGCAGTACTTC. Its protein is CASSLRQTSYEQYF.

V is TRBV20-1 and J is TRBJ1-2; TRBD1 aligns across 8 bases. CDR1 and CDR2 from the germline V gene are DFQATT and SNEGSKA (reference sequence). The CDR3 extends over 13 amino acids. The CDR3 here is CSFSLTRGPGYTF. The CDR3 nucleotides read TGCAGCTTCTCACTAACCAGGGGGCCTGGCTACACCTTC.

The rearrangement links TRBV28 to TRBJ1-5; D is undetermined. V was trimmed by 3 bases and J by 5 bases, leaving 17 bases between them. CDR1 and CDR2 (germline): MDHEN, SYDVKM. This CDR3 has 16 amino acids. The CDR3 sequence is CASSFRPGRADQPQHF. The CDR3 DNA sequence: TGTGCCAGCAGTTTTCGCCCCGGGAGAGCAGATCAGCCCCAGCATTTT.

The chain carries TRBV25-1 and TRBJ2-3; D may be TRBD2 (6 bases). Germline assignment: CDR1 MGHDK and CDR2 SYGVNS. V gave up 9 bases and J gave up 7 bases, with 11 bases separating them. This CDR3 comprises 11 residues. CDR3 sequence (DNA): TGTGCCAGTGGGACTTCTAATACGCAGTATTTT. It translates to CASGTSNTQYF.

This clonotype was detected once. This rearrangement joins TRBV9 to TRBJ2-7; D is possibly TRBD1 (6 bases). CDR3 length: 14 residues. V was cut by 3 bases and J by 1 base, with 11 bases left in between. Germline V gene data show CDR1 as SGDLS and CDR2 as YYNGEE. The CDR3 loop reads CASSEHRVSYEQYF. CDR3 nucleotide sequence: TGTGCCAGCAGCGAACACAGGGTATCCTACGAGCAGTACTTC.

The chain recombines TRBV29-1 with TRBJ2-7, with 7 bases matching TRBD2. CDR1 SQVTM and CDR2 ANQGSEA come from the germline V gene. V lost 6 bases to trimming and J lost 1 base; unmatched junction nucleotides: 6. The CDR3 extends over 13 amino acids. Written as DNA, the CDR3 is TGCAGCGTGGCACCTAGCGGATCCTACGAGCAGTACTTC. This encodes CSVAPSGSYEQYF.

This clonotype showed up just once. CDR3 nucleotide sequence: TGCAGCGGGGCCCCTCAACTGGGTGATACGCAGTATTTT. It encodes CSGAPQLGDTQYF. The chain couples TRBV29-1 to TRBJ2-3; D ambiguous. This CDR3 is built from 13 residues. Looked up from germline, CDR1 is SQVTM and CDR2 is ANQGSEA. V gave up 7 bases and J gave up 6 bases, with 17 bases separating them.

The chain is built from TRBV20-1 and TRBJ2-3, with 7 bases fitting TRBD1. V trimming: 3 bases; J trimming: 2 bases; junction bases outside the gene matches: 8. The CDR3 loop spans 15 amino acids. CDR1 and CDR2 (germline): DFQATT, SNEGSKA (reference sequence). The CDR3 DNA reads as TGCAGTGCTAGCTTTACAGGGGCATACACAGATACGCAGTATTTT. Translating it yields CSASFTGAYTDTQYF.

This chain links TRBV11-2 with TRBJ2-4, with D perhaps TRBD1 or TRBD2 (5 bases each). The CDR3 loop spans 15 amino acids. Trimming shortened V by 0 bases and J by 2 bases, and 8 bases separated the two germline ends. Germline CDR1 and CDR2: SGHAT and FQNNGV. The chain's CDR3 is CASSLERGPKNIQYF. The CDR3 DNA reads as TGTGCCAGCAGCTTAGAAAGGGGACCCAAAAACATTCAGTACTTC.

V and J are TRBV30 and TRBJ1-2, with D perhaps matching TRBD1 (5 bases). V was pared by 4 bases and J by 4 bases, with 13 bases between. CDR1 is GTSNPN and CDR2 is SVGIG in the germline V gene (reference sequence). This CDR3 contains 13 residues. For the CDR3, the DNA is TGTGCCTGGAATATTCAGGGTTCCTATGGCTACACCTTC. It specifies CAWNIQGSYGYTF. The whole variable domain, filled in from reference TRBV30 and TRBJ1-2, reads SQTIHQWPATLVQPVGSPLSLECTVEGTSNPNLYWYRQAAGRGLQLLFYSVGIGQISSEVPQNLSASRPQDRQFILSSKKLLLSDSGFYLCAWNIQGSYGYTFGSGTRLTVV.

This sequence joins TRBV3-1 and TRBJ1-1; D uncertain. The CDR3 runs 11 residues. CDR1 is LGHDT, CDR2 YNNKEL, per germline (reference sequence). V lost 1 base and J 11 bases, leaving 8 bases between the germline ends. For the CDR3, the DNA is TGTGCCAGCAGCCAAGGATTGTGGGCTTTCTTT. It yields the protein CASSQGLWAFF. Complete variable domain (other parts from reference TRBV3-1 and TRBJ1-1): DTAVSQTPKYLVTQMGNDKSIKCEQNLGHDTMYWYKQDSKKFLKIMFSYNNKELIINETVPNRFSPKSPDKAHLNLHINSLELGDSAVYFCASSQGLWAFFGQGTRLTVV.

The V call is TRBV4-2, the J call TRBJ1-2; tentative D call: TRBD1 (5 bases). The CDR3 consists of 15 residues. The ends were cut back, 0 bases at V and 2 bases at J, with 10 bases in the middle. CDR1 is LGHNA and CDR2 is YNFKEQ in the germline V gene. The CDR3 coding sequence is TGTGCCAGCAGCCAAGAGGGGGTCAGCAACTATGGCTACACCTTC. Residues: CASSQEGVSNYGYTF.

This clonotype was observed a single time. The V call is TRBV9, the J call TRBJ2-3; no clear D gene. This CDR3 has 14 amino acids. Germline values: CDR1 SGDLS, CDR2 YYNGEE. With 1 base removed from V and 1 base from J, the gap between germline ends came to 7 bases. The CDR3 nucleotides read TGTGCCAGCAGCGTACAGCTGGGCACAGATACGCAGTATTTT. This translates into CASSVQLGTDTQYF.